The following is a T cell receptor beta chain sequence with its context. Its antigen is unidentified. The V segment lost 4 bases and the J segment 2 bases; nucleotides outside the gene matches: 8. Germline V gene sequence: CDR1 SGHDT, CDR2 YYEEEE. This CDR3 contains 15 residues. These data are taken from a study of memory CD4+ T cells and cytomegalovirus serostatus. For the study at large: Donors were healthy Belgian adults, 10 or so CMV seropositive and some 24 seronegative. Findings and caveats of the study: Each of fewer than 80 CMV-associated TCRbeta sequences occurred in one to five individuals. CMV serostatus prediction reached median AUC approximately 0.95, or 0.91 with US-trained model.

Single viable CD3+CD4+CD8-CD45RO+ cells were sorted as the memory CD4+ T cells. TCRdb's table, derived via immunoSEQ multiplex PCR, lists solely in-frame clones and lacks some. The sample lists 50,000 to 65,000 clones, around 88% occurring once. The specimen was memory CD4+ T cells from blood. This chain connects TRBV5-6 to TRBJ2-7, with 8 bases identical to TRBD1. The sequence was obtained from an adult in good health and CMV-seropositive. Written as DNA, the CDR3 is TGTGCCAGCAGCCCCACAGGGGGTTTTACCTACGAGCAGTACTTC. It codes for CASSPTGGFTYEQYF.